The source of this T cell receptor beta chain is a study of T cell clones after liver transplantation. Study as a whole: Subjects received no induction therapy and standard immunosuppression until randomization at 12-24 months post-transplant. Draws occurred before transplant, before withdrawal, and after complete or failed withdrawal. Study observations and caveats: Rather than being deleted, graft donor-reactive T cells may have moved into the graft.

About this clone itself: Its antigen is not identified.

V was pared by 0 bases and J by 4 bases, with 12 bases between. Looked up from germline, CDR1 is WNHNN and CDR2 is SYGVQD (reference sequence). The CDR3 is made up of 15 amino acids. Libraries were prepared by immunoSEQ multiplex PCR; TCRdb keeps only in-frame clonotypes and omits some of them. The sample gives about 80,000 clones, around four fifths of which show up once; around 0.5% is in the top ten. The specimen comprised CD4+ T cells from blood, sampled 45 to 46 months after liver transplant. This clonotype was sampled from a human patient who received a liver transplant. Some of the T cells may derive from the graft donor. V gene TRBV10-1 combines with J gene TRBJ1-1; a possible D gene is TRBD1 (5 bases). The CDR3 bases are TGCGCCAGCAGTGAGTCGACCGGGGGTGGCACTGAAGCTTTCTTT. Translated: CASSESTGGGTEAFF.